What follows describes a single T cell receptor beta chain. The junction had 20 bases not matched to a gene; V was cut back by 11 bases and J by 13 bases. There are 16 residues in the CDR3. The sample is drawn from a study of immune characterization of retroperitoneal liposarcoma. TCRdb analysed the PCR reads with MiXCR anew, one entry per CDR3 protein. This table has approximately 7,000 distinct CDR3 sequences, less than 30% appearing once. The V gene is TRBV12-3 or TRBV12-4, the J gene TRBJ2-1; 13 bases map to TRBD2. The sequence came from a male donor with retroperitoneal liposarcoma. Sequences were obtained from blood. DNA of the CDR3: TGTGCCCAACCACTACGACTAGCGGGAGGAGGGGAGACCCAGTTCTTC. Amino acids: CAQPLRLAGGGETQFF.